Each of the 30 T cell receptor beta chains below was sequenced from the same sample in a study of blood T cells in healthy people across ages. Through a sample-barcoded 5' primer and a J-beta primer mix, a second PCR was run for roughly 6 to 11 cycles. Using its own MiXCR run on the 5' RACE reads, TCRdb lists one record per CDR3 protein. Of around 650,000 distinct CDR3 sequences listed, roughly 43% are singletons. The sample was blood. Receptors originate from a man older than 75 in good health.

This chain uses TRBV20-1 with TRBJ2-2, with 8 bases aligning to TRBD2. CDR1 and CDR2 (germline): DFQATT, SNEGSKA (reference sequence). The CDR3 spans 16 residues. The V and J ends lost 4 bases and 6 bases, in that order; junction bases with no gene match: 13. The CDR3 loop reads CSAKTSAGRAPGELFF. CDR3 in DNA: TGCAGTGCTAAAACCTCTGCCGGGAGGGCCCCCGGGGAGCTGTTTTTT.

This clonotype came up a few times. This chain joins TRBV20-1 and TRBJ2-5, with 7 positions matching TRBD2. J was trimmed by 1 base and V by 3 bases; bases with no gene match: 8. This CDR3 is 15 amino acids long. Germline V CDR1 and CDR2: DFQATT, SNEGSKA (reference sequence). The CDR3 DNA is TGCAGTGCTAGGCTCGCGGGAGTAAGCCAAGAGACCCAGTACTTC. Its protein product is CSARLAGVSQETQYF.

The J gene is TRBJ2-1, the V gene TRBV7-2, with D unclear. Trimming took off 1 base at V and 10 bases at J, with 11 bases between the two ends. Looked up from germline, CDR1 is SGHTA and CDR2 is FQGNSA. The CDR3 extends over 13 amino acids. CDR3 residues: CASSLVMAYEQFF. The CDR3, as DNA: TGTGCCAGCAGCTTAGTAATGGCCTACGAGCAGTTCTTC.

The CDR3 DNA reads TGTGCCAGCAGTTCCGACAGGATAAATTCACCCCTCCACTTT. Its translation is CASSSDRINSPLHF. The genes are TRBV6-5 and TRBJ1-6; TRBD1 might be the D (6 bases). Trimming shortened V by 4 bases and J by 7 bases, and 11 bases separated the two germline ends. Germline V gene lookup returns CDR1 MNHEY and CDR2 SVGAGI. This CDR3 has 14 residues.

This rearrangement joins TRBV6-2 or TRBV6-3 to TRBJ2-1, with D perhaps being TRBD1 or TRBD2 (5 bases each). The J call could be wrong; TRBJ2-7 is a better fit for the DNA end. The CDR3 is 18 residues long. Germline loops: CDR1 MNHEY, CDR2 SVGEGT. In DNA, the CDR3 is TGTGCCAGCAGTTACGTCACGAGGCCCAGCGTTCGGGGCAATGAGCAGTACTTC. Translating it yields CASSYVTRPSVRGNEQYF.

At least ten counts were recorded for this clonotype. The chain couples TRBV4-3 to TRBJ2-7; 10 bases agree with TRBD2. Germline CDR1 reads LGHNA; CDR2 reads YSLEER. This CDR3 is built from 17 residues. V lost 0 bases and J lost 2; bases outside the gene matches: 7. CDR3 region: CASSQDGTSGVAYEQYF. The DNA for the CDR3 is TGCGCCAGCAGCCAAGATGGAACTAGCGGGGTAGCCTACGAGCAGTACTTC.

The J gene is TRBJ2-2, the V gene TRBV15; the match to TRBD1 covers 8 bases. The CDR3 is 16 residues long. Germline CDR1 and CDR2: LNHNV and YYDKDF (reference sequence). V shed 3 bases, J shed 0 bases, and the junction held 3 bases outside the gene matches. The CDR3 here is CATSRDRASNTGELFF. In DNA form, the CDR3 reads TGTGCCACCAGCAGGGACAGGGCTTCGAACACCGGGGAGCTGTTTTTT. Full variable domain (missing parts from reference TRBV15 and TRBJ2-2): DAMVIQNPRYQVTQFGKPVTLSCSQTLNHNVMYWYQQKSSQAPKLLFHYYDKDFNNEADTPDNFQSRRPNTSFCFLDIRSPGLGDTAMYLCATSRDRASNTGELFFGEGSRLTVL.

The chain joins TRBV7-3 to TRBJ2-1; D perhaps matches TRBD2 (6 bases). Trimming removed 1 base from V and 3 bases from J, with 10 bases in between. Germline CDR1 and CDR2: SGHTA and FQGTGA. The CDR3 length is 15 residues. The CDR3 sequence is CASSLKLAGYNEQFF. CDR3 nucleotides: TGTGCCAGCAGCTTAAAACTAGCAGGCTACAATGAGCAGTTCTTC.

This clonotype was detected ten times or more. A junction end diverges from the germline sequence, so it may reflect a read error. The chain carries TRBV5-1 and TRBJ2-7; 7 bases are a match to TRBD1. The CDR3 totals 14 residues. Germline loops: CDR1 SGHRS, CDR2 YFSETQ. The chain's CDR3 is CASSLGGTSYEQYF. As DNA, the CDR3 is TGTGCCAGCAGCTTAGGGGGCACCTCCTACGAGCAGTACTTC.

Concerning this clonotype: Sequence at one end of the junction differs from germline and may be a read error. This chain links TRBV5-1 with TRBJ2-5; 11 bases match TRBD1. CDR1 and CDR2 from the germline V gene are SGHRS and YFSETQ. This CDR3 spans 15 amino acids. Written as DNA, the CDR3 is TGCGCCAGCAGCGGTCTCCCGGGACAGGGGGAGACCCAGTCCTTC. As protein: CASSGLPGQGETQSF.

Details on this clonotype: At one end the junction does not follow the germline gene, possibly because of a read error. The rearrangement joins TRBV7-7 to TRBJ2-5, with 9 bases aligning to TRBD2. The CDR3 covers 15 residues. The germline gives CDR1 SSHAT, CDR2 FNYEAQ (reference sequence). CDR3 amino acids: CASSSSGNSKETQYF. The CDR3 DNA reads TGTGCTAGCAGCTCTAGCGGGAACTCAAAAGAGACCCAGTACTTC.

This clonotype turned up a few times. This may arise from a read error, as a much more abundant clone is one base away. This chain links TRBV9 with TRBJ2-1; TRBD1 matches 10 bases. CDR1 and CDR2 (germline): SGDLS, YYNGEE. With 4 bases clipped from V and 5 bases from J, the junction kept 24 bases outside the gene matches. This CDR3 region has 21 residues. Here the CDR3 reads CASSHPRGGTGAEWLNNEQFF. CDR3 nucleotide sequence: TGTGCCAGCAGCCATCCCAGAGGGGGGACAGGGGCAGAGTGGCTCAACAATGAGCAGTTCTTC.

This clonotype was picked up a small number of times. The chain couples TRBV27 to TRBJ2-5; TRBD1 aligns across 8 bases. CDR3 length: 13 amino acids. The V gene's germline CDR1 is MNHEY and CDR2 SMNVEV (reference sequence). Unmatched junction bases numbered 4, after V lost 8 bases and J lost 2 bases. This CDR3 reads CASGDRRQETQYF. The CDR3 nucleotides read TGTGCCAGCGGGGACAGGAGACAAGAGACCCAGTACTTC.

This clonotype was counted between two and nine times. The rearrangement uses TRBV20-1 and TRBJ2-5; no definite D call. This CDR3 spans 12 amino acids. The V end lost 4 bases, the J end lost 3 bases, and 9 bases lay between the germline ends. Germline CDR1 DFQATT, CDR2 SNEGSKA (reference sequence). CDR3 in DNA: TGCAGTGCTATTGGAGTCGAAGAGACCCAGTACTTC. It is translated as CSAIGVEETQYF.

This clonotype has just one count. V usage is TRBV6-2 or TRBV6-3 and J usage is TRBJ2-5; 7 positions agree with TRBD2. The CDR3 consists of 15 residues. CDR1 is MNHEY and CDR2 is SVGEGT in the germline V gene. The trim removed 6 bases at V and 11 bases at J, leaving 18 bases unmatched. The CDR3 nucleotides read TGTGCCAGCAGCGCAAGCGGGACTATTTACAATGAGCAGTACTTC. Residues: CASSASGTIYNEQYF.

The rearrangement links TRBV5-1 to TRBJ2-2; 8 positions match TRBD2. CDR3 length: 17 residues. The V segment lost 4 bases and the J segment 2 bases; nucleotides outside the gene matches: 10. CDR1 is SGHRS, CDR2 YFSETQ, per germline. The CDR3 nucleotides are TGCGCCAGCAGCCCCCCTTTAGCGGGAACAAACACCGGGGAGCTGTTTTTT. This sequence encodes CASSPPLAGTNTGELFF.

V is TRBV7-2 and J is TRBJ1-5, with D perhaps TRBD1 (6 bases). Trimming took off 7 bases at V and 6 bases at J, with 13 bases between the two ends. The V gene's germline CDR1 is SGHTA and CDR2 FQGNSA. CDR3 length: 13 residues. The CDR3 DNA reads as TGTGCCAGCATCCAGGGGTCGACTCAGCCCCAGCATTTT. Its translation: CASIQGSTQPQHF.

The rearrangement links TRBV9 to TRBJ2-2, with 11 bases that match TRBD1. The CDR3 length is 16 residues. The germline gives CDR1 SGDLS, CDR2 YYNGEE. The ends lost 2 bases at V and 4 bases at J; junction bases unmatched: 4. The CDR3 DNA reads TGTGCCAGCAGCGTGTCCGGGACAGGGGGCACCGGGGAGCTGTTTTTT. Its protein is CASSVSGTGGTGELFF.

In this sample, this clonotype turned up many times. The V and J genes are TRBV20-1 and TRBJ2-7; D is possibly TRBD1 (6 bases). The CDR3 sequence is 13 residues long. Trimming removed 5 bases from V and 2 bases from J, with 13 bases in between. CDR1 DFQATT and CDR2 SNEGSKA come from the germline V gene (reference sequence). CDR3 region: CSAPRQATYEQYF. CDR3 in DNA: TGCAGTGCTCCTAGACAGGCCACCTACGAGCAGTACTTC.

This sequence joins TRBV24-1 and TRBJ2-2; 7 nucleotides agree with TRBD2. Germline V gene data show CDR1 as KGHDR and CDR2 as SFDVKD. The CDR3 is 15 amino acids. V lost 4 bases and J lost 0; bases outside the gene matches: 1. The CDR3 region is CATSEGGTNTGELFF. CDR3 in DNA: TGTGCCACCAGTGAGGGGGGGACGAACACCGGGGAGCTGTTTTTT.

This clonotype turned up a few times. The rearrangement links TRBV19 to TRBJ2-7; maybe TRBD1 (6 bases). Germline loops: CDR1 LNHDA, CDR2 SQIVND (reference sequence). The CDR3 extends over 13 amino acids. V gave up 4 bases and J gave up 4 bases, with 11 bases separating them. Here the CDR3 reads CASSTQGSYEQYF. In DNA form, the CDR3 reads TGTGCCAGTAGTACACAGGGTTCATACGAGCAGTACTTC.

The V and J genes are TRBV12-3 or TRBV12-4 and TRBJ2-5; 7 bases are shared with TRBD1. The CDR3 runs 16 residues. V gave up 6 bases and J gave up 11 bases; unmatched junction bases: 21. Written as DNA, the CDR3 is TGTGCCAGCAGATCACCTGCCCAGGGGGTAGGAAATGAGCAGTACTTC. This translates into CASRSPAQGVGNEQYF.

This clonotype was counted only a few times. The chain joins TRBV6-5 to TRBJ2-6; weak D call: TRBD2 (5 bases). CDR3 length: 16 amino acids. In germline, CDR1 is MNHEY, CDR2 SVGAGI. V lost 0 bases to trimming and J lost 2 bases, with 8 bases between them. The CDR3 reads CASSYSRAAGANVLTF. Written as DNA, the CDR3 is TGTGCCAGCAGTTACTCGAGGGCTGCTGGGGCCAACGTCCTGACTTTC.

The chain couples TRBV2 to TRBJ2-1; D might be TRBD1 (7 bases). V was pared by 5 bases and J by 4 bases, with 15 bases between. Looked up from germline, CDR1 is SNHLY and CDR2 is FYNNEI. This CDR3 contains 15 residues. The CDR3 nucleotides are TGTGCCAGCAGTCCGGAGGGGACAGAATACAATGAGCAGTTCTTC. Protein sequence: CASSPEGTEYNEQFF.

This clonotype was detected only a few times. Compared with germline, one end of the junction differs, possibly owing to a read error. The V gene is TRBV20-1, the J gene TRBJ2-5; 7 positions agree with TRBD2. CDR1 DFQATT and CDR2 SNEGSKA come from the germline V gene (reference sequence). The CDR3 sequence is 16 residues long. The chain's CDR3 is CSARGALPSGTETQYF. The CDR3 DNA is TGCAGTGCCAGAGGGGCCCTGCCTAGCGGTACGGAGACCCAGTACTTC.

This clonotype was picked up a small number of times. The gene calls are TRBV7-2 and TRBJ2-7; a weak D match, TRBD1 (7 bases). The ends were cut back, 5 bases at V and 4 bases at J, with 18 bases in the middle. CDR3 length: 15 amino acids. Germline-derived CDR1 and CDR2 are SGHTA and FQGNSA. The chain's CDR3 is CASSQDGPGGYEQYF. For the CDR3, the DNA is TGTGCCAGCAGCCAGGATGGACCAGGGGGGTACGAGCAGTACTTC.

The CDR3 loop reads CSAKGGRNTGELFF. As DNA, the CDR3 is TGCAGTGCCAAAGGCGGGAGGAACACCGGGGAGCTGTTTTTT. The chain uses TRBV20-1 and TRBJ2-2; TRBD2 aligns across 7 bases. Germline assignment: CDR1 DFQATT and CDR2 SNEGSKA (reference sequence). This CDR3 spans 14 amino acids. J was trimmed by 1 base and V by 6 bases; bases with no gene match: 5.

This rearrangement joins TRBV12-3 or TRBV12-4 to TRBJ2-3; the D gene is possibly TRBD2 (5 bases). The CDR3 has 16 amino acids. V was clipped by 4 bases and J by 4 bases, with 18 bases between them. In nucleotides, the CDR3 is TGTGCCAGCAGTTCCGTCGGCAGATTTAGCGCAGATACGCAGTATTTT. It encodes CASSSVGRFSADTQYF.

In this sample, this clonotype turned up once. This sequence joins TRBV28 and TRBJ2-1; no firm D call. The J call could be wrong; TRBJ2-7 is a better fit for the DNA end. The CDR3 is made up of 14 amino acids. CDR1 and CDR2 (germline): MDHEN, SYDVKM. This CDR3 reads CASSFTHAYNEQYF. The CDR3 DNA is TGTGCCAGCAGTTTCACCCACGCCTACAATGAGCAGTACTTC.

This sequence joins TRBV2 and TRBJ1-5; TRBD1 matches 8 bases. V lost 5 bases, J lost 6 bases, and 3 bases stayed unmatched. Germline V CDR1 and CDR2: SNHLY, FYNNEI. CDR3 size: 13 residues. The CDR3, as DNA: TGTGCCAGCAGTCAGGGGGCTCGTCAGCCCCAGCATTTT. Translating gives CASSQGARQPQHF.